This entry lists 17 T cell receptor beta chains sequenced from one sample in a study of cytomegalovirus exposure and HLA in healthy donors. The PCR contained 60 Vbeta and 13 Jbeta primers. The table came from immunoSEQ multiplex PCR; TCRdb's copy has only in-frame clones and leaves some out. The repertoire holds 110,000 or so clones, with 73% as singletons. Sample: PBMCs. The receptor set was obtained from a man in his forties or fifties in good health and CMV-seronegative.

Here the CDR3 reads CASSQDPGGSGANVLTF. CDR3 DNA sequence: TGCGCCAGCAGCCAAGATCCAGGAGGCTCTGGGGCCAACGTCCTGACTTTC. The J gene is TRBJ2-6, the V gene TRBV4-1; a possible D gene is TRBD2 (5 bases). The germline CDR1 and CDR2 sequences are MGHRA and YSYEKL. V was pared by 0 bases and J by 0 bases, with 9 bases between. The CDR3 contains 17 residues.

V is TRBV11-2 and J is TRBJ2-5, with 9 bases matching TRBD2. The DNA end lines up better with TRBJ2-7; the J call may be wrong. Germline CDR1 SGHAT, CDR2 FQNNGV. The CDR3 is 14 residues long. In DNA, the CDR3 is TGTGCCAGCAGCCCCTCCGGCGGGGGGGGCGAGCAGTACTTC. Its translation: CASSPSGGGGEQYF.

This chain links TRBV19 with TRBJ1-5; the match to TRBD1 covers 9 bases. Trimming took 3 bases from V and 3 from J; bases not matched to a gene: 3. CDR3 size: 15 residues. Germline values: CDR1 LNHDA, CDR2 SQIVND (reference sequence). The CDR3: CASSMGDRANQPQHF. Written as DNA, the CDR3 is TGTGCCAGTAGTATGGGGGACAGGGCCAATCAGCCCCAGCATTTT.

This clone has just one count. The chain carries TRBV2 and TRBJ2-2; D is possibly TRBD1 (5 bases). Trimming took 7 bases from V and 7 from J, leaving 19 bases between them. From germline, CDR1 is SNHLY and CDR2 FYNNEI. The CDR3 consists of 15 residues. CDR3 sequence reads: CASTSDSRASGELFF. In nucleotides, the CDR3 is TGTGCCAGCACTAGTGACTCCAGGGCGAGCGGGGAGCTGTTTTTT.

This chain connects TRBV5-5 to TRBJ2-7; maybe TRBD1 (6 bases). This CDR3 is built from 13 residues. V was cut by 0 bases and J by 3 bases, with 7 bases left in between. Germline V gives CDR1 SGHKS, CDR2 YYEKEE (reference sequence). As DNA, the CDR3 is TGTGCCAGCAGCTTGGTCAGGGGCTACGAGCAGTACTTC. It is translated as CASSLVRGYEQYF.

This chain connects TRBV19 to TRBJ2-2; TRBD1 matches 10 bases. Germline lookup yields CDR1 LNHDA and CDR2 SQIVND (reference sequence). This CDR3 is built from 13 residues. With V trimmed by 8 bases and J by 4 bases, 1 base remained unmatched. The CDR3 DNA follows: TGTGCCAGTCGGACAGGGGGCACCGGGGAGCTGTTTTTT. This codes for CASRTGGTGELFF.

The V and J genes are TRBV5-6 and TRBJ2-5; 7 bases fit TRBD1. The CDR3 covers 15 residues. V gave up 0 bases and J gave up 4 bases; unmatched junction bases: 6. Germline V gives CDR1 SGHDT, CDR2 YYEEEE. CDR3 residues: CASSLVLPGGETQYF. In nucleotides, the CDR3 is TGTGCCAGCAGCTTGGTGCTACCAGGGGGAGAGACCCAGTACTTC. The full variable domain, completed using reference TRBV5-6 and TRBJ2-5, is DAGVTQSPTHLIKTRGQQVTLRCSPKSGHDTVSWYQQALGQGPQFIFQYYEEEERQRGNFPDRFSGHQFPNYSSELNVNALLLGDSALYLCASSLVLPGGETQYFGPGTRLLVL.

The chain carries TRBV6-1 and TRBJ2-7; perhaps TRBD2 as D (6 bases). The CDR3 totals 15 residues. Germline CDR1 is MNHNS and CDR2 is SASEGT. Between the trimmed V and J ends, which lost 10 bases and 1 base, there was a span of 20 bases. The CDR3, as DNA: TGTGCCACTTCCACGGAGGGACTGGGGTCCTACGAGCAGTACTTC. Translation gives CATSTEGLGSYEQYF.

For the CDR3, the DNA is TGTGCCAGCAGCTTACTAGCGGGGGGGCCGGGGGAGACCCAGTACTTC. This encodes CASSLLAGGPGETQYF. The chain links TRBV11-2 to TRBJ2-5; 12 bases fit TRBD2. This CDR3 is built from 16 residues. J lost 5 bases, V lost 2 bases, and 6 bases had no gene match. From germline, CDR1 is SGHAT and CDR2 FQNNGV.

V is TRBV4-1 and J is TRBJ2-7; TRBD2 is a possible D gene (7 bases). The V gene's germline CDR1 is MGHRA and CDR2 YSYEKL. Trimming took 4 bases from V and 6 from J, leaving 22 bases between them. This CDR3 is 16 amino acids long. In nucleotides, the CDR3 is TGCGCCAGCAGCCGGGTCCTGGGGGGGCGCAGTAGCGAGCAGTACTTC. Amino acids: CASSRVLGGRSSEQYF.

The chain couples TRBV19 to TRBJ1-2, with unresolved D. This CDR3 has 14 amino acids. The germline gives CDR1 LNHDA, CDR2 SQIVND (reference sequence). The V and J ends lost 9 bases and 4 bases respectively, with 18 bases between them. CDR3 bases: TGTGCCAGCTCTGCGGGTTTGGAGCTCTATGGCTACACCTTC. Its protein product is CASSAGLELYGYTF.

The V call is TRBV5-5, the J call TRBJ1-1; D call uncertain. The germline V and J ends were trimmed by 2 bases and 0 bases, with 8 bases remaining between them. In germline, CDR1 is SGHKS, CDR2 YYEKEE (reference sequence). This CDR3 contains 14 residues. The CDR3, as DNA: TGTGCCAGCAGCTTAAGGAGTCTGAACACTGAAGCTTTCTTT. Translation: CASSLRSLNTEAFF.

V usage is TRBV9 and J usage is TRBJ1-6; D not certain. From germline, CDR1 is SGDLS and CDR2 YYNGEE. This CDR3 has 15 amino acids. V was cut by 0 bases and J by 6 bases, with 10 bases left in between. CDR3 coding DNA: TGTGCCAGCAGCGTAGGAGTAGTCGGTAATTCACCCCTCCACTTT. Its protein is CASSVGVVGNSPLHF. Using reference TRBV9 and TRBJ1-6 for the parts outside the CDR3, the full variable domain is DSGVTQTPKHLITATGQRVTLRCSPRSGDLSVYWYQQSLDQGLQFLIQYYNGEERAKGNILERFSAQQFPDLHSELNLSSLELGDSALYFCASSVGVVGNSPLHFGNGTRLTVT.

V gene TRBV18 combines with J gene TRBJ2-2; 9 nucleotides align to TRBD2. The CDR3 has 20 residues. J was trimmed by 0 bases and V by 0 bases; bases with no gene match: 11. Germline CDR1 KGHSH, CDR2 LQKENI. CDR3 coding DNA: TGTGCCAGCTCACCACCTAAGCGGGGGGCCGAGATCGCGAACACCGGGGAGCTGTTTTTT. This encodes CASSPPKRGAEIANTGELFF.

The chain recombines TRBV28 with TRBJ1-1; 9 bases map to TRBD1. The V segment lost 3 bases and the J segment 7 bases; nucleotides outside the gene matches: 6. Germline V lookup: CDR1 MDHEN, CDR2 SYDVKM. The CDR3 totals 14 residues. The chain's CDR3 is CASSFSDRGGEAFF. CDR3 in DNA: TGTGCCAGCAGTTTTAGTGACAGGGGGGGTGAAGCTTTCTTT. The variable domain in full, with the rest retrieved from reference TRBV28 and TRBJ1-1, is DVKVTQSSRYLVKRTGEKVFLECVQDMDHENMFWYRQDPGLGLRLIYFSYDVKMKEKGDIPEGYSVSREKKERFSLILESASTNQTSMYLCASSFSDRGGEAFFGQGTRLTVV.

The chain links TRBV5-1 to TRBJ1-4; 7 nucleotides agree with TRBD1. The J segment lost 0 bases and the V segment lost 0 bases, leaving 5 bases of the junction unmatched. CDR1 and CDR2 from the germline V gene are SGHRS and YFSETQ. This CDR3 has 17 residues. The CDR3 nucleotides read TGCGCCAGCAGCTTGGTGGCGAGGGGGCCAACTAATGAAAAACTGTTTTTT. Its translation is CASSLVARGPTNEKLFF.

The genes are TRBV5-6 and TRBJ2-5, with D possibly being TRBD1 (5 bases). Germline CDR1 reads SGHDT; CDR2 reads YYEEEE. This CDR3 comprises 14 residues. The V end lost 4 bases, the J end lost 1 base, and 11 bases lay between the germline ends. The chain's CDR3 is CASSQGWTQETQYF. The DNA of the CDR3 is TGTGCCAGCAGCCAGGGTTGGACCCAAGAGACCCAGTACTTC.